These 23 T cell receptor beta chains were all obtained from the same sample, sequenced in a study of T cell responses to AZD1222 COVID-19 vaccine. The data were produced by immunoSEQ multiplex PCR, yet TCRdb's version contains in-frame clones alone and is incomplete. The data hold 130,000 or so clones, with 80% to 95% observed a single time. Source: peripheral blood, taken 28 days after the second AZD1222 dose. The receptors derive from an adult who received the AZD1222 COVID-19 vaccine.

The V gene is TRBV6-6, the J gene TRBJ1-2, with D possibly TRBD1 on 5 matching bases. The germline CDR1 and CDR2 sequences are MNHNY and SVGAGI (reference sequence). The CDR3 is made up of 15 amino acids. V was clipped by 2 bases and J by 4 bases, with 14 bases between them. This chain's CDR3 is CASSYGQGPLYGYTF. CDR3 DNA: TGTGCCAGCAGTTACGGGCAGGGACCCCTCTATGGCTACACCTTC.

V gene TRBV5-6 combines with J gene TRBJ2-4; D perhaps matches TRBD1 (6 bases). The CDR3 length is 13 residues. V was cut by 7 bases and J by 0 bases, with 8 bases left in between. CDR1 is SGHDT and CDR2 is YYEEEE in the germline V gene. The CDR3 DNA reads as TGTGCCAGCGGACAGCTAGCCAAAAACATTCAGTACTTC. Protein product: CASGQLAKNIQYF.

The rearrangement uses TRBV24-1 and TRBJ1-5, with D perhaps matching TRBD1 (5 bases). There are 15 residues in the CDR3. The V gene lost 2 bases and the J gene lost 2 bases, with 9 bases spanning the gap. CDR1 KGHDR and CDR2 SFDVKD come from the germline V gene. CDR3: CATSDSDSRNQPQHF. CDR3 coding DNA: TGTGCCACCAGTGATTCCGACAGTCGCAATCAGCCCCAGCATTTT.

The rearrangement uses TRBV6-5 and TRBJ1-1, with D possibly matching TRBD1 (6 bases). Trimming removed 0 bases from V and 1 base from J, with 12 bases in between. CDR3 length equals 16 residues. Germline CDR1 reads MNHEY; CDR2 reads SVGAGI. The CDR3, as DNA: TGTGCCAGCAGTTACTCCAGGGGCGGGAGGAACACTGAAGCTTTCTTT. Amino acids: CASSYSRGGRNTEAFF.

The chain couples TRBV30 to TRBJ1-5; D not resolved. The V gene lost 1 base and the J gene lost 5 bases, with 9 bases spanning the gap. CDR1 and CDR2 from the germline V gene are GTSNPN and SVGIG (reference sequence). The CDR3 runs to 13 residues. The CDR3 coding sequence is TGTGCCTGGAGTGCTTCATGGGATCAGCCCCAGCATTTT. Amino acid sequence: CAWSASWDQPQHF.

The chain uses TRBV19 and TRBJ1-2, with TRBD1 matching 8 bases. Unmatched junction bases numbered 9, after V lost 7 bases and J lost 5 bases. This CDR3 contains 14 residues. CDR1 and CDR2 (germline): LNHDA, SQIVND (reference sequence). As DNA, the CDR3 is TGTGCCAGTACCCCCTCGGACAGGGAATATGGCTACACCTTC. Amino acids: CASTPSDREYGYTF. Together with reference TRBV19 and TRBJ1-2, the CDR3 gives the full variable domain: DGGITQSPKYLFRKEGQNVTLSCEQNLNHDAMYWYRQDPGQGLRLIYYSQIVNDFQKGDIAEGYSVSREKKESFPLTVTSAQKNPTAFYLCASTPSDREYGYTFGSGTRLTVV.

The genes are TRBV3-1 (or the pseudogene TRBV3-2) and TRBJ2-3, with D unresolved. The CDR3 spans 13 residues. V shed 1 base and J shed 5 bases, with 7 bases lying between them. CDR1 is LGHDT and CDR2 is YNNKEL in the germline V gene (reference sequence). The CDR3 here is CASSQVPEDTQYF. CDR3 DNA: TGTGCCAGCAGCCAAGTTCCCGAAGATACGCAGTATTTT.

The chain employs TRBV3-1 (or the pseudogene TRBV3-2) and TRBJ1-4; 10 bases are a match to TRBD1. The CDR3 is 18 amino acids. V trimming: 0 bases; J trimming: 8 bases; junction bases outside the gene matches: 12. In germline, CDR1 is LGHDT, CDR2 YNNKEL (reference sequence). This CDR3 reads CASSQDWPGQGTEEKLFF. The CDR3 nucleotides are TGTGCCAGCAGCCAAGATTGGCCGGGACAGGGGACCGAAGAAAAACTGTTTTTT.

The chain couples TRBV7-9 to TRBJ1-1; 7 nucleotides line up with TRBD1. Per germline, CDR1 SEHNR and CDR2 FQNEAQ (reference sequence). V trimming: 6 bases; J trimming: 0 bases; junction bases outside the gene matches: 7. CDR3 length: 15 amino acids. In DNA form, the CDR3 reads TGTGCCAGCAGGGGAGCGGGACAGTTGAACACTGAAGCTTTCTTT. Residues: CASRGAGQLNTEAFF.

The genes are TRBV10-3 and TRBJ2-1, with unresolved D. Trimming left V 1 base short and J 10 bases short, with 11 bases between. CDR1 is ENHRY, CDR2 SYGVKD, per germline. CDR3 length: 13 residues. CDR3 region: CAISELKLNEQFF. CDR3 coding DNA: TGTGCCATCAGTGAGTTAAAGCTAAACGAGCAGTTCTTC.

This sequence joins TRBV23-1 and TRBJ2-3, with 14 bases fitting TRBD2. TRBV23-1 is flagged as an ORF with uncertain function. The CDR3 sequence is 17 residues long. The trim removed 7 bases at V and 5 bases at J, leaving 11 bases unmatched. CDR3 region: CASKRLAGGWLVDTQYF. The CDR3 DNA is TGCGCCAGCAAAAGACTAGCGGGAGGGTGGTTGGTAGATACGCAGTATTTT.

V and J are TRBV5-5 and TRBJ2-2; 7 bases are shared with TRBD1. There are 16 residues in the CDR3. V lost 1 base, J lost 4 bases, and 7 bases stayed unmatched. Germline CDR1 and CDR2: SGHKS and YYEKEE (reference sequence). The CDR3 protein is CASSLRGGEGTGELFF. Here the CDR3 DNA reads TGTGCCAGCAGCTTGCGAGGGGGCGAAGGCACCGGGGAGCTGTTTTTT. Filled out from reference TRBV5-5 and TRBJ2-2, the complete variable domain reads DAGVTQSPTHLIKTRGQQVTLRCSPISGHKSVSWYQQVLGQGPQFIFQYYEKEERGRGNFPDRFSARQFPNYSSELNVNALLLGDSALYLCASSLRGGEGTGELFFGEGSRLTVL.

The CDR3: CASIPQGLTYNEQFF. The CDR3 coding sequence is TGTGCCAGCATCCCCCAGGGGCTAACCTACAATGAGCAGTTCTTC. This sequence joins TRBV2 and TRBJ2-1; a possible D gene is TRBD1 (6 bases). The V gene's germline CDR1 is SNHLY and CDR2 FYNNEI. This CDR3 has 15 amino acids. Trimming pared 7 bases from V and 2 bases from J, leaving 15 bases between.

The chain couples TRBV6-5 to TRBJ1-4; TRBD1 agrees at 9 bases. With 9 bases clipped from V and 7 bases from J, the junction kept 6 bases outside the gene matches. This CDR3 is 13 amino acids long. Germline CDR1 is MNHEY and CDR2 is SVGAGI. The CDR3 loop is CASGQGRGEKLFF. As DNA, the CDR3 is TGTGCCAGTGGACAGGGGAGGGGTGAAAAACTGTTTTTT.

V gene TRBV7-9 combines with J gene TRBJ1-2; D is ambiguous. Trimming shortened V by 2 bases and J by 3 bases, and 4 bases separated the two germline ends. CDR1 is SEHNR and CDR2 is FQNEAQ in the germline V gene (reference sequence). CDR3 length: 12 amino acids. CDR3 amino acids: CASSLTDYGYTF. The CDR3 region has the DNA TGTGCCAGCAGCTTAACCGACTATGGCTACACCTTC.

The CDR3, as DNA: TGTGCCAGCAGAGGGGGACAGGGTGGAAATGAAAAACTGTTTTTT. This codes for CASRGGQGGNEKLFF. V usage is TRBV6-5 and J usage is TRBJ1-4, with 9 bases identical to TRBD1. CDR3 length: 15 residues. CDR1 is MNHEY and CDR2 is SVGAGI in the germline V gene. V was clipped by 6 bases and J by 5 bases; unmatched bases: 7.

The chain joins TRBV7-8 to TRBJ2-1; 11 bases agree with TRBD2. The CDR3 spans 14 residues. With 2 bases clipped from V and 7 bases from J, the junction kept 1 base outside the gene matches. In germline, CDR1 is SGHVS, CDR2 FQNEAQ. DNA of the CDR3: TGTGCCAGCAGCTTACTAGCGGGAGGAAATGAGCAGTTCTTC. Translated: CASSLLAGGNEQFF.

V usage is TRBV9 and J usage is TRBJ2-2, with D possibly matching TRBD1 (8 bases). CDR3 size: 17 residues. The germline V gene encodes CDR1 SGDLS and CDR2 YYNGEE. V was trimmed by 4 bases and J by 0 bases, leaving 16 bases between them. DNA for the CDR3: TGTGCCAGCAGCTCGGGGGGACAGGTCTCGAACACCGGGGAGCTGTTTTTT. As protein: CASSSGGQVSNTGELFF.

This sequence joins TRBV27 and TRBJ2-1; a weak D match, TRBD2 (6 bases). V lost 5 bases and J 5 bases, leaving 19 bases between the germline ends. Germline V gives CDR1 MNHEY, CDR2 SMNVEV (reference sequence). The CDR3 is 16 amino acids. The CDR3 sequence is CASSPFGLATHNEQFF. CDR3 nucleotide sequence: TGTGCCAGCAGTCCCTTCGGTCTAGCGACACACAATGAGCAGTTCTTC.

The rearrangement joins TRBV18 to TRBJ2-7, with a possible D match to TRBD2 (6 bases). Germline CDR1 reads KGHSH; CDR2 reads LQKENI. The CDR3 length is 12 residues. Trimming stripped 2 bases from V and 7 bases from J, with 9 bases between. The CDR3 DNA follows: TGTGCCAGCTCACCAAGCGGGCGGGAGCAGTACGTC. It encodes CASSPSGREQYV.

V is TRBV5-1 and J is TRBJ1-6; no firm D call. Germline CDR1 SGHRS, CDR2 YFSETQ. The CDR3 contains 16 residues. Trimming stripped 2 bases from V and 5 bases from J, with 14 bases between. The CDR3 sequence is CASSFALLGNNSPLHF. The CDR3 coding sequence is TGCGCCAGCAGCTTTGCGCTCCTCGGGAATAATTCACCCCTCCACTTT.

This clone is a singleton in its sample. This chain links TRBV25-1 with TRBJ1-2; TRBD1 matches 8 bases. V dropped 0 bases and J dropped 4; count of bases not matched to a gene: 10. Germline V lookup: CDR1 MGHDK, CDR2 SYGVNS. The CDR3 length is 17 residues. The CDR3 protein is CASSEYIPQGAGYGYTF. The CDR3 nucleotides are TGTGCCAGCAGTGAATATATCCCCCAGGGGGCGGGCTATGGCTACACCTTC.

On this clone itself: Relative to the germline gene, one junction end is altered; a read error may explain this. Distinct nucleotide sequences in the sample also encode this CDR3. The genes are TRBV4-1 and TRBJ2-1; TRBD2 matches 12 bases. Germline lookup yields CDR1 MGHRA and CDR2 YSYEKL. The CDR3 extends over 19 amino acids. CDR3 nucleotide sequence: TGCGCTAGCAGCGTTAGGACTAGCGGGACCGGCGGCTCCTACAATGAGCAGTTCTTC. This translates into CASSVRTSGTGGSYNEQFF.